These 26 T cell receptor beta chains share one sample of origin, sequenced in a study of blood T cells in healthy people across ages. Primed by a sample-barcoded 5' primer and a J-beta primer mix, a second PCR proceeded for 7 to 11 cycles. Each CDR3 protein is one row after TCRdb ran MiXCR on the 5' RACE reads. The repertoire has some 1.6 million distinct CDR3 sequences, almost 35% of them found once; the top ten carry 11%. The sequencing input was blood. These TCRs come from a woman in her 30s in good health.

This clonotype was seen a handful of times. This chain joins TRBV28 and TRBJ1-4; tentative D call: TRBD1 (5 bases). This CDR3 has 16 residues. V was clipped by 4 bases and J by 4 bases, with 16 bases between them. From germline, CDR1 is MDHEN and CDR2 SYDVKM. The CDR3 protein is CASSYPGAGINEKLFF. In DNA form, the CDR3 reads TGTGCCAGCAGTTATCCCGGGGCAGGGATTAATGAAAAACTGTTTTTT.

CDR3 coding DNA: TGTGCCAGCAGTAACCAACGGACCGGTGGGACTGAAGCTTTCTTT. It specifies CASSNQRTGGTEAFF. The J gene is TRBJ1-1, the V gene TRBV5-5; no reliable D call. V lost 5 bases to trimming and J lost 5 bases, with 19 bases between them. CDR3 length equals 15 residues. The germline CDR1 and CDR2 sequences are SGHKS and YYEKEE (reference sequence).

This clonotype occurred a few times. V gene TRBV27 combines with J gene TRBJ2-7; the D gene is possibly TRBD2 (7 bases). Germline CDR1 MNHEY, CDR2 SMNVEV (reference sequence). V was cut by 6 bases and J by 5 bases, with 14 bases left in between. This CDR3 has 13 amino acids. CDR3 sequence: CASRSPGGHEQYF. The CDR3 DNA follows: TGTGCCAGCAGATCCCCCGGGGGGCACGAGCAGTACTTC.

The rearrangement joins TRBV5-1 to TRBJ2-1, with D possibly matching TRBD1 (8 bases). This CDR3 is 14 amino acids long. CDR1 and CDR2 (germline): SGHRS, YFSETQ. Deletions cut 4 bases from V and 5 bases from J, with 13 bases between. The CDR3, as DNA: TGCGCCAGCAGCACAGGGGGGGACAACAATGAGCAGTTCTTC. Amino acids: CASSTGGDNNEQFF.

The rearrangement joins TRBV10-2 to TRBJ1-1; 8 bases line up with TRBD1. This CDR3 is 15 amino acids long. After removal of 7 bases from V and 4 bases from J, the junction contained 11 bases not matched to a gene. Germline values: CDR1 WSHSY, CDR2 SAAADI. CDR3 nucleotide sequence: TGCGCCAGCATCCATCGGGCAGGGGGCCCCACTGAAGCTTTCTTT. Translated, it gives CASIHRAGGPTEAFF.

The rearrangement links TRBV21-1 to TRBJ2-1; TRBD2, the table's D call, was not compared with the DNA. TRBV21-1 is tagged as a pseudogene. The CDR3 length is 17 residues. The CDR3 DNA is TGTGCCAGCAGCAAAAGGCCACTCCTCAGCTCCTACAATGAGCAGTTCTTC. Translated, it gives CASSKRPLLSSYNEQFF.

This clonotype has just a few counts. The rearrangement uses TRBV20-1 and TRBJ1-2, with D tentatively TRBD1 (5 bases). The germline V gene has CDR1 DFQATT and CDR2 SNEGSKA (reference sequence). V was clipped by 4 bases and J by 2 bases, with 8 bases between them. The CDR3 loop spans 12 amino acids. The CDR3 DNA follows: TGCAGTGCTATCGACAGAAACTATGGCTACACCTTC. Translated, it gives CSAIDRNYGYTF.

As regards this clonotype: Its ends do not fully match the called genes, so a read error is possible. The V gene is TRBV6-1, the J gene TRBJ2-3; TRBD2 matches 8 bases. This CDR3 is built from 16 residues. The V gene's germline CDR1 is MNHNS and CDR2 SASEGT. The CDR3 protein is CAGSEAVAGLTDTQYF. DNA of the CDR3: TGTGCCGGCAGTGAAGCGGTAGCGGGGCTCACAGATACGCAGTATTTT.

This chain connects TRBV11-2 to TRBJ2-6; weak D call: TRBD1 (6 bases). Germline CDR1 SGHAT, CDR2 FQNNGV. V was pared by 4 bases and J by 2 bases, with 18 bases between. CDR3 length equals 18 residues. The chain's CDR3 is CASSSPFGTRAGANVLTF. In nucleotides, the CDR3 is TGTGCCAGCAGCTCACCTTTTGGGACAAGGGCTGGGGCCAACGTCCTGACTTTC.

Remarks on this clonotype: This may arise from a read error, as a much more abundant clone is one base away. The CDR3, as DNA: TGCAGCGTGGTGGCAGGTAACAATCAGCAGTTCTTC. This gives the protein CSVVAGNNQQFF. The chain combines TRBV29-1 with TRBJ2-1, with D unclear. CDR1 is SQVTM, CDR2 ANQGSEA, per germline. This CDR3 is 12 amino acids long.

The V gene is TRBV3-1, the J gene TRBJ2-1; TRBD1 matches 10 bases. Germline CDR1 and CDR2: LGHDT and YNNKEL (reference sequence). This CDR3 contains 15 residues. Trimming cost V 5 bases and J 15 bases; bases outside gene matches: 16. In DNA form, the CDR3 reads TGTGCCAGCAGCACCCGGGACAGGGGATCCTCCACCTCGTTCTTC. Its protein product is CASSTRDRGSSTSFF.

The rearrangement uses TRBV27 and TRBJ2-3; D gene ambiguous. The CDR3 totals 14 residues. Trimming left V 9 bases short and J 2 bases short, with 15 bases between. Germline V gene lookup returns CDR1 MNHEY and CDR2 SMNVEV (reference sequence). The CDR3: CASSRAHFTDTQYF. The CDR3 DNA sequence: TGTGCCAGTTCCCGGGCCCATTTCACAGATACGCAGTATTTT.

Only a few counts were recorded for this clonotype. The chain combines TRBV7-9 with TRBJ2-1; no clear D gene. CDR3 length: 11 residues. The germline V and J ends were trimmed by 8 bases and 9 bases, with 11 bases remaining between them. Germline assignment: CDR1 SEHNR and CDR2 FQNEAQ (reference sequence). The CDR3 is CASYKRGEQFF. As DNA, the CDR3 is TGTGCCAGCTACAAGCGCGGTGAGCAGTTCTTC. The complete variable domain, with remaining parts taken from reference TRBV7-9 and TRBJ2-1, reads DTGVSQNPRHKITKRGQNVTFRCDPISEHNRLYWYRQTLGQGPEFLTYFQNEAQLEKSRLLSDRFSAERPKGSFSTLEIQRTEQGDSAMYLCASYKRGEQFFGPGTRLTVL.

The V call is TRBV20-1, the J call TRBJ1-5; tentative D call: TRBD1 (5 bases). The V gene's germline CDR1 is DFQATT and CDR2 SNEGSKA (reference sequence). V lost 5 bases and J 3 bases, leaving 20 bases between the germline ends. This CDR3 comprises 16 residues. The CDR3 nucleotides are TGCAGTGCTCCCGCAGAATTCGACAGTGTCAATCAGCCCCAGCATTTT. This sequence encodes CSAPAEFDSVNQPQHF.

The rearrangement joins TRBV27 to TRBJ2-1; TRBD2 matches 8 bases. The CDR3 extends over 17 amino acids. Germline V lookup: CDR1 MNHEY, CDR2 SMNVEV (reference sequence). V was pared by 2 bases and J by 2 bases, with 8 bases of the junction left unmatched. CDR3 sequence: CASSLGSSGNAYNEQFF. The CDR3 region has the DNA TGTGCCAGCAGTTTAGGTAGTAGCGGGAACGCCTACAATGAGCAGTTCTTC.

On this clonotype itself: A single base separates this from a much larger clone, so it may be a read error. This chain connects TRBV29-1 to TRBJ2-1; 9 nucleotides align to TRBD1. Germline CDR1 and CDR2: SQVTM and ANQGSEA. The CDR3 spans 14 residues. For the CDR3, the DNA is TGCAGCGTTGAAGATACAGGGACAGGGAATGAGCACTTCTTC. It specifies CSVEDTGTGNEHFF.

This rearrangement joins TRBV11-2 to TRBJ1-1, with a possible D match to TRBD1 (5 bases). V dropped 5 bases and J dropped 12 bases, with 22 bases sitting between them. The CDR3 has 14 amino acids. Germline-derived CDR1 and CDR2 are SGHAT and FQNNGV. The CDR3 loop is CASSPELWGYRTFF. In DNA form, the CDR3 reads TGTGCCAGCAGCCCCGAACTGTGGGGGTATAGGACTTTCTTT.

The chain's CDR3 is CASSTARNNEQFF. The CDR3 DNA reads as TGTGCCAGCAGCACCGCTAGGAACAATGAGCAGTTCTTC. The V and J genes are TRBV6-2 or TRBV6-3 and TRBJ2-1; D unclear. The CDR3 runs to 13 residues. Between the trimmed V and J ends, which lost 6 bases and 5 bases, there was a span of 11 bases. Germline V gives CDR1 MNHEY, CDR2 SVGEGT.

The CDR3 spells CASSQAEGGYGYTF. The CDR3 bases are TGCGCCAGCAGCCAAGCCGAGGGGGGCTATGGCTACACCTTC. The chain links TRBV4-1 to TRBJ1-2; maybe TRBD1 (6 bases). V lost 1 base, J lost 4 bases, and 10 bases lay in between. Per germline, CDR1 MGHRA and CDR2 YSYEKL. This CDR3 is 14 amino acids long.

The J gene is TRBJ1-2, the V gene TRBV18; D ambiguous. The CDR3 consists of 15 residues. CDR1 is KGHSH, CDR2 LQKENI, per germline. With 2 bases removed from V and 8 bases from J, the gap between germline ends came to 18 bases. The CDR3 spells CASSPGPSAGRGYTF. The DNA for the CDR3 is TGTGCCAGCTCACCAGGTCCTTCGGCCGGGAGGGGCTACACCTTC.

This clonotype was recorded a few times. This chain connects TRBV11-2 to TRBJ2-1; the D is unclear. This CDR3 contains 14 residues. Germline V gene lookup returns CDR1 SGHAT and CDR2 FQNNGV. Trimming cost V 0 bases and J 8 bases, with 11 bases left between them. CDR3 loop: CASSLDGIYHEQFF. The CDR3 region has the DNA TGTGCCAGCAGCTTAGATGGCATTTATCATGAGCAGTTCTTC.

This clonotype was seen more than once but under ten times. Possible read error: a much larger clone is one base away. The chain joins TRBV7-3 to TRBJ2-1, with no clear D. The DNA end is a closer match to TRBJ2-7, so the J assignment may be wrong. The germline V gene has CDR1 SGHTA and CDR2 FQGTGA. This CDR3 has 14 amino acids. The CDR3 region has the DNA TGTGCCAGCAGCCCACAAAGCTCCTACAATGAGCAGTACTTC. Translated: CASSPQSSYNEQYF.

The rearrangement joins TRBV11-2 to TRBJ2-3; the D is unclear. The ends were cut back, 6 bases at V and 2 bases at J, with 12 bases in the middle. Germline values: CDR1 SGHAT, CDR2 FQNNGV. This CDR3 has 14 residues. The CDR3 DNA follows: TGTGCCAGCAGATATTACTTGCCCACAGATACGCAGTATTTT. Its protein is CASRYYLPTDTQYF.

The chain is built from TRBV11-2 and TRBJ1-4; no reliable D call. Germline lookup yields CDR1 SGHAT and CDR2 FQNNGV. V lost 0 bases and J lost 5, with 13 bases in between. This CDR3 comprises 16 residues. This CDR3 is CASSLDRTIGNEKLFF. The CDR3 region has the DNA TGTGCCAGCAGCTTAGATCGTACCATAGGGAATGAAAAACTGTTTTTT.

This clonotype has just a few counts. This chain connects TRBV2 to TRBJ1-4; the D is unclear. The CDR3 length is 14 residues. The ends were cut back, 3 bases at V and 0 bases at J, with 5 bases in the middle. Germline CDR1 is SNHLY and CDR2 is FYNNEI. The DNA of the CDR3 is TGTGCCAGCAGTGACCAAGCAACTAATGAAAAACTGTTTTTT. Residues: CASSDQATNEKLFF.

This clonotype has more than one count but fewer than ten. The V and J genes are TRBV6-1 and TRBJ2-3; 8 nucleotides agree with TRBD2. The CDR3 has 15 amino acids. The V gene's germline CDR1 is MNHNS and CDR2 SASEGT. Germline trimming cut 1 base from V and 5 bases from J; bases unmatched to any gene: 5. The DNA of the CDR3 is TGTGCCAGCAGTGAAGGGGCGGGAGGTGGAGATACGCAGTATTTT. Amino acids: CASSEGAGGGDTQYF.